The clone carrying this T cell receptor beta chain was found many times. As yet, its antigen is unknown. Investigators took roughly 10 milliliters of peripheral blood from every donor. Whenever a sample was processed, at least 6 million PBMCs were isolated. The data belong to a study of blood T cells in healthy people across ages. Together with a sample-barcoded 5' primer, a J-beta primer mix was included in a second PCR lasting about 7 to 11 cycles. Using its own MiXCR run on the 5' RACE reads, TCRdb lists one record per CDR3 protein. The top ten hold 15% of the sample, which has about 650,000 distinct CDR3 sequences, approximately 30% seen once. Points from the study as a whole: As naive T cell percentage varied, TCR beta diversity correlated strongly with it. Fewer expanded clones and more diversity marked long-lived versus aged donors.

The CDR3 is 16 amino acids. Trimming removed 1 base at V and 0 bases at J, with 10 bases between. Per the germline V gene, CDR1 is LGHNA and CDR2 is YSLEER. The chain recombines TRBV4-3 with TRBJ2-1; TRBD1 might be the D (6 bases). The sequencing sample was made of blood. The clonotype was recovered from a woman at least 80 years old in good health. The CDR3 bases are TGCGCCAGCAGCCAAGCGGCCAGGGGCTCCTACAATGAGCAGTTCTTC. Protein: CASSQAARGSYNEQFF.